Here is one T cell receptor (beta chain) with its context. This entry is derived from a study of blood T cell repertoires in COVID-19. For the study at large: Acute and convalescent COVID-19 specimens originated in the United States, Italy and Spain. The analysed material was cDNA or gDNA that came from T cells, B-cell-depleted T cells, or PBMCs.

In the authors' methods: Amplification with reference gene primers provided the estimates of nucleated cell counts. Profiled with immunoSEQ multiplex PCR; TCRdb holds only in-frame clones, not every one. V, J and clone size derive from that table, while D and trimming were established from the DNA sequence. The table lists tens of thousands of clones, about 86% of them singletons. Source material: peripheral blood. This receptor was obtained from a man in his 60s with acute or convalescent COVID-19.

CDR3 protein: CASSPGTGAQTQYF. CDR3 DNA: TGTGCCAGCAGCCCCGGGACAGGAGCCCAGACCCAGTACTTC. V and J are TRBV7-3 and TRBJ2-5, with TRBD1 identical over 8 bases. The CDR3 totals 14 residues. The V gene end was trimmed by 5 bases and the J gene end by 6 bases; junction bases not matched to a gene: 8. Germline lookup yields CDR1 SGHTA and CDR2 FQGTGA.